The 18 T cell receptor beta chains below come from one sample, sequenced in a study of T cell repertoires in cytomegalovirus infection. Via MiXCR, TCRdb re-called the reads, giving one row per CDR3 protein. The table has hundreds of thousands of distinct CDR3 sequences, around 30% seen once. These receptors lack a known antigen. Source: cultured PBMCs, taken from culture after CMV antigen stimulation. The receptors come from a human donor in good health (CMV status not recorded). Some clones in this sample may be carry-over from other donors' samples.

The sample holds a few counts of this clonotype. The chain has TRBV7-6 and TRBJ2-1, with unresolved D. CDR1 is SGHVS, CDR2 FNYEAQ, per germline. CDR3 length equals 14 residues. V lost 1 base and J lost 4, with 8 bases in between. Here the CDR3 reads CASSLVVRYNEQFF. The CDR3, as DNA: TGTGCCAGCAGCTTAGTTGTCAGGTACAATGAGCAGTTCTTC.

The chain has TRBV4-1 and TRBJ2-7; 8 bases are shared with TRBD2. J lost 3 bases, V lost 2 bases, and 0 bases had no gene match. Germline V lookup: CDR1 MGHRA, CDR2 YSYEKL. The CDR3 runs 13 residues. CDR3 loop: CASSQLAGYEQYF. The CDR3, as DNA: TGCGCCAGCAGCCAACTAGCGGGCTACGAGCAGTACTTC.

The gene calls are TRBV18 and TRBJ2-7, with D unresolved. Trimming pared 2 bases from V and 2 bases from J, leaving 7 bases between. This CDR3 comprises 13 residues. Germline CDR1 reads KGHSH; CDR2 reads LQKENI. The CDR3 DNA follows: TGTGCCAGCTCACCAGACACGACCTACGAGCAGTACTTC. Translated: CASSPDTTYEQYF. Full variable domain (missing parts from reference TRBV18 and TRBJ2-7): NAGVMQNPRHLVRRRGQEARLRCSPMKGHSHVYWYRQLPEEGLKFMVYLQKENIIDESGMPKERFSAEFPKEGPSILRIQQVVRGDSAAYFCASSPDTTYEQYFGPGTRLTVT.

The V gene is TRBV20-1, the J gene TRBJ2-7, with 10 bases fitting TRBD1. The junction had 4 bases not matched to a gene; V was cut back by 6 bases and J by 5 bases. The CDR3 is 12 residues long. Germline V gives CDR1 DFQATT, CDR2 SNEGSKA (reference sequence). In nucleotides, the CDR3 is TGCAGTGCCGGGACAGGGGATAACGAGCAGTACTTC. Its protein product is CSAGTGDNEQYF.

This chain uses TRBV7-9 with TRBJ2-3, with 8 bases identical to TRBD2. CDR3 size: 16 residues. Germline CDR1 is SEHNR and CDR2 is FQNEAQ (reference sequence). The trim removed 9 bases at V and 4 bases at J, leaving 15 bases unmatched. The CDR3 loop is CASYPLRREVPDTQYF. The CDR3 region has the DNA TGTGCCAGTTATCCCCTAAGGCGGGAGGTCCCAGATACGCAGTATTTT.

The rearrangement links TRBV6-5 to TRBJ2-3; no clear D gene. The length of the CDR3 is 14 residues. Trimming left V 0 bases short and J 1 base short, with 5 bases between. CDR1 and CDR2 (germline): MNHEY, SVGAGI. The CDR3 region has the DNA TGTGCCAGCAGTTACTCCCCCCGCACAGATACGCAGTATTTT. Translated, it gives CASSYSPRTDTQYF.

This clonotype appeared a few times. The CDR3 nucleotides read TGTGCCAGCAGCTTGGGGGTAGCGGGATTCTACAATGAGCAGTTCTTC. Encoded protein: CASSLGVAGFYNEQFF. This rearrangement joins TRBV7-2 to TRBJ2-1, with 8 nucleotides matching TRBD2. Germline V gene data show CDR1 as SGHTA and CDR2 as FQGNSA. CDR3 length equals 16 residues. The V gene end was trimmed by 3 bases and the J gene end by 3 bases; junction bases not matched to a gene: 7.

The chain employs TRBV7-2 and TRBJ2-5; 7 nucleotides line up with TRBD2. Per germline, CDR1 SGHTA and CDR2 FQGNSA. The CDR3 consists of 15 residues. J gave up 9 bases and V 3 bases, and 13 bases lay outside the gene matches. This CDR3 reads CASSLADVAGGSQYF. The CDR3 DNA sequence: TGTGCCAGCAGCTTGGCCGATGTAGCCGGGGGGTCCCAGTACTTC. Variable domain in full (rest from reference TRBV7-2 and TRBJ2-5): GAGVSQSPSNKVTEKGKDVELRCDPISGHTALYWYRQSLGQGLEFLIYFQGNSAPDKSGLPSDRFSAERTGGSVSTLTIQRTQQEDSAVYLCASSLADVAGGSQYFGPGTRLLVL.

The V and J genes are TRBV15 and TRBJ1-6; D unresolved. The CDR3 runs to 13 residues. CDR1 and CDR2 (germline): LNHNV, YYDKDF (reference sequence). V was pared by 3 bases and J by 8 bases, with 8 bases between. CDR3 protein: CATSSGYDSPLHF. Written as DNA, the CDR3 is TGTGCCACCAGCAGCGGATATGATTCACCCCTCCACTTT.

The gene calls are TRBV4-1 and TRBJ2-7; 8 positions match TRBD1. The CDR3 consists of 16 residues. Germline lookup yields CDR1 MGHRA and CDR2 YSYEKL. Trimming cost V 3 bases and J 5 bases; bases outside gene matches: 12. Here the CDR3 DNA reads TGCGCCAGCAGCCACGTTCCCGGGACAGGATATGACGAGCAGTACTTC. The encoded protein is CASSHVPGTGYDEQYF.

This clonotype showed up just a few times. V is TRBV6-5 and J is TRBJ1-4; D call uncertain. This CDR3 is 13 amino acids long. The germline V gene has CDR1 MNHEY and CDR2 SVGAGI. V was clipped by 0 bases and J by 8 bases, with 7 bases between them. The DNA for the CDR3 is TGTGCCAGCAGTTACTCGAAAGGGGAAAAACTGTTTTTT. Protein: CASSYSKGEKLFF.

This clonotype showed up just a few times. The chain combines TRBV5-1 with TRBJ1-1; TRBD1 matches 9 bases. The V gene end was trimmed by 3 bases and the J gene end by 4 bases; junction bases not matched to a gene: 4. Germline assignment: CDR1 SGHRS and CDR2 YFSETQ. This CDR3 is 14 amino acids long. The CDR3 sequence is CASSSGTGFTEAFF. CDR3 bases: TGCGCCAGCAGCTCCGGGACAGGGTTCACTGAAGCTTTCTTT.

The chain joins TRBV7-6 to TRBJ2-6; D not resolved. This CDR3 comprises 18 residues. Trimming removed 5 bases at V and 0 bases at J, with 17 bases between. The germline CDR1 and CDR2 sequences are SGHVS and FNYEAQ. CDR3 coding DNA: TGTGCCAGCAGCCCACGACCTTTGGGCTACTCTGGGGCCAACGTCCTGACTTTC. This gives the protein CASSPRPLGYSGANVLTF.

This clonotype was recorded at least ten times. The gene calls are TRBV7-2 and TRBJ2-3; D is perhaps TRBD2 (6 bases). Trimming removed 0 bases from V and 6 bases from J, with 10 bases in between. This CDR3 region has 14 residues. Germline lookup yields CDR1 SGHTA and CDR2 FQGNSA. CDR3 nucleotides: TGTGCCAGCAGCTTAGCGGGAGGCAGTGATACGCAGTATTTT. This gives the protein CASSLAGGSDTQYF.

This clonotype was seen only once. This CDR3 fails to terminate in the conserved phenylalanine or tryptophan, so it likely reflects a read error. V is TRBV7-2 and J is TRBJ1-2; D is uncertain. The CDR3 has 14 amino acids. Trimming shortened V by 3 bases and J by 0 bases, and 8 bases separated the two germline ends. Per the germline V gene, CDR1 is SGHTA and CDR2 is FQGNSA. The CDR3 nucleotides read TGTGCCAGCAGCTTTGCTGGGTCTAACTATGGCTACACCATC. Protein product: CASSFAGSNYGYTI.

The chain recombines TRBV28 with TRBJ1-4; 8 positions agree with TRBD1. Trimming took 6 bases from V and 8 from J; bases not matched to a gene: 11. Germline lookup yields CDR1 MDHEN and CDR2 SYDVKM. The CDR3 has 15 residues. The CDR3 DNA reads TGTGCCAGCAGGCCCGCCGGGACAGGCTTGGAAAAACTGTTTTTT. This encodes CASRPAGTGLEKLFF.

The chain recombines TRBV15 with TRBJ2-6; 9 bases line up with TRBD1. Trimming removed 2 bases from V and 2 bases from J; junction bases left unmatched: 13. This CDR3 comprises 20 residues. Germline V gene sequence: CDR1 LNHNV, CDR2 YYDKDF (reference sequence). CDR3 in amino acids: CATSRPHPGQGRAGANVLTF. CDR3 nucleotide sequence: TGTGCCACCAGCAGACCACACCCGGGACAGGGTAGAGCTGGGGCCAACGTCCTGACTTTC.

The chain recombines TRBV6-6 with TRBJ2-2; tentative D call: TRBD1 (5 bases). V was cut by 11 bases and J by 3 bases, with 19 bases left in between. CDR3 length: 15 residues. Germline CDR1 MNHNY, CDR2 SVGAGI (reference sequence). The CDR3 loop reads CAAARSRAYTGELFF. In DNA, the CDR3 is TGTGCCGCAGCACGGAGCAGGGCCTACACCGGGGAGCTGTTTTTT.